The sequence of this T cell receptor (beta chain) was determined in a study of T cell responses to AZD1222 COVID-19 vaccine. The protocol was immunoSEQ multiplex PCR, while the TCRdb copy is restricted to in-frame clones and leaves out a portion. This sample has roughly 110,000 clones, with around nine tenths found just once. Germline values: CDR1 SGDLS, CDR2 YYNGEE. V shed 0 bases and J shed 6 bases, with 13 bases lying between them. CDR3 length: 15 amino acids. The genes are TRBV9 and TRBJ1-3; no reliable D call. This specimen consisted of peripheral blood, obtained on day 0 of AZD1222 vaccination. This receptor was identified in an adult in good health. CDR3 amino acids: CASSVEGIVTNTIYF. The CDR3 nucleotides read TGTGCCAGCAGCGTAGAGGGTATAGTGACAAACACCATATATTTT.